The next 4 T cell receptor beta chains were all read from a single sample in a study of T cell repertoires in aging, cancer and after chemotherapy. The template was genomic DNA from peripheral blood, not RNA. A mixed TRB-A/B primer pool amplified rearranged TRB by multiplex touch-down PCR. TCRdb reprocessed the multiplex PCR reads via MiXCR and lists one record per CDR3 protein. Among 10,000 to 13,000 distinct CDR3 sequences listed, approximately 30% were seen once. The sequencing input was blood. The source is a human donor in good health.

This clonotype has just a few counts. The V gene is TRBV12-3 or TRBV12-4, the J gene TRBJ2-7, with TRBD1 matching 7 bases. V shed 6 bases, J shed 2 bases, and the junction held 4 bases outside the gene matches. The CDR3 consists of 13 residues. The CDR3 DNA sequence: TGTGCCAGCAGAGGACAGGTTACCTACGAGCAGTACTTC. Protein: CASRGQVTYEQYF.

The chain links TRBV5-1 to TRBJ1-6, with TRBD1 matching over 9 bases. The CDR3 is 14 residues long. Germline V lookup: CDR1 SGHRS, CDR2 YFSETQ. The V gene end was trimmed by 4 bases and the J gene end by 7 bases; junction bases not matched to a gene: 3. CDR3 sequence (DNA): TGCGCCAGCAGCCTGGACAGGGGCAATTCACCCCTCCACTTT. It specifies CASSLDRGNSPLHF.

This clonotype is labeled medium-sized (0.01 to 0.1%). The CDR3 DNA follows: TGTGCCAGTAGTAAGAGTGGCGTGAGCTCCTACAATGAGCAGTTCTTC. Encoded protein: CASSKSGVSSYNEQFF. V and J are TRBV19 and TRBJ2-1; no reliable D call. The CDR3 consists of 16 residues. Trimming stripped 4 bases from V and 0 bases from J, with 13 bases between. Per the germline V gene, CDR1 is LNHDA and CDR2 is SQIVND (reference sequence).

The chain's CDR3 is CASTGQDGNEQFF. The CDR3 region has the DNA TGTGCCAGCACCGGACAAGACGGGAATGAGCAGTTCTTC. The chain has TRBV21-1 and TRBJ2-1; the table's D call of TRBD2 was not tested on the DNA. TRBV21-1 is deemed a pseudogene. This CDR3 spans 13 amino acids.